A single sample is the source of the 8 T cell receptor beta chains below, sequenced in a study of cytomegalovirus exposure and HLA in healthy donors. Primers: 60 Vbeta forward and 13 Jbeta reverse. The method was immunoSEQ multiplex PCR; TCRdb's version includes in-frame clones alone and lacks a portion of them. The sample records some 190,000 clones, 65% to 85% being singletons. Sequenced: PBMCs. Source of these receptors: a girl aged 5-17 years in good health and CMV-seropositive.

V and J are TRBV27 and TRBJ1-2, with 8 bases aligning to TRBD1. Per the germline V gene, CDR1 is MNHEY and CDR2 is SMNVEV (reference sequence). The CDR3 is 14 amino acids. V lost 5 bases, J lost 8 bases, and 10 bases stayed unmatched. CDR3 region: CASSPQDRVSGYTF. For the CDR3, the DNA is TGTGCCAGCAGTCCCCAGGACAGGGTATCAGGCTACACCTTC.

The rearrangement uses TRBV10-3 and TRBJ2-2; D not resolved. Germline CDR1 is ENHRY and CDR2 is SYGVKD. V lost 8 bases and J 2 bases, leaving 6 bases between the germline ends. The CDR3 sequence is 12 residues long. CDR3 residues: CAIAANTGELFF. The CDR3 DNA reads as TGTGCCATCGCGGCCAACACCGGGGAGCTGTTTTTT.

V usage is TRBV4-1 and J usage is TRBJ2-5; 16 nucleotides line up with TRBD2. After removal of 1 base from V and 5 bases from J, the junction contained 16 bases not matched to a gene. Per germline, CDR1 MGHRA and CDR2 YSYEKL. The CDR3 runs to 21 residues. CDR3 sequence: CASSQASPGTSGREGWETQYF. The DNA of the CDR3 is TGCGCCAGCAGCCAAGCAAGCCCCGGGACTAGCGGGAGGGAGGGCTGGGAGACCCAGTACTTC.

The chain is built from TRBV5-1 and TRBJ2-2; D unresolved. Germline CDR1 and CDR2: SGHRS and YFSETQ. The CDR3 length is 14 residues. V was clipped by 0 bases and J by 3 bases, with 6 bases between them. The CDR3 loop reads CASSLAVDTGELFF. In DNA form, the CDR3 reads TGCGCCAGCAGCTTGGCAGTGGACACCGGGGAGCTGTTTTTT.

The rearrangement links TRBV30 to TRBJ1-5; D ambiguous. The CDR3 runs to 13 residues. Trimming took off 4 bases at V and 6 bases at J, with 13 bases between the two ends. In germline, CDR1 is GTSNPN, CDR2 SVGIG (reference sequence). The CDR3 DNA is TGTGCCTGGAATCGCGAGTTGAGTCAGCCCCAGCATTTT. Protein product: CAWNRELSQPQHF.

J is TRBJ2-2 and V is TRBV28; 9 bases line up with TRBD1. CDR1 MDHEN and CDR2 SYDVKM come from the germline V gene. CDR3 length equals 15 residues. The junction had 6 bases not matched to a gene; V was cut back by 3 bases and J by 7 bases. In DNA, the CDR3 is TGTGCCAGCAGTTTTGAAACAGGGGGCTTCGGGGAGCTGTTTTTT. It yields the protein CASSFETGGFGELFF.

The sample holds a few counts of this clone. The chain employs TRBV5-1 and TRBJ2-3; 7 bases map to TRBD1. CDR1 SGHRS and CDR2 YFSETQ come from the germline V gene. This CDR3 is built from 15 residues. V dropped 0 bases and J dropped 2; count of bases not matched to a gene: 3. The CDR3 reads CASSLGQGHTDTQYF. CDR3 DNA sequence: TGCGCCAGCAGCTTGGGACAGGGTCACACAGATACGCAGTATTTT.

The chain has TRBV19 and TRBJ1-4; possible D gene TRBD1, 6 bases. Germline lookup yields CDR1 LNHDA and CDR2 SQIVND (reference sequence). The CDR3 spans 16 residues. V lost 7 bases to trimming and J lost 1 base, with 16 bases between them. CDR3 DNA sequence: TGTGCCAGTAACAATAGGGGGTCAGGAACTAATGAAAAACTGTTTTTT. It translates to CASNNRGSGTNEKLFF. Filled out from reference TRBV19 and TRBJ1-4, the complete variable domain reads DGGITQSPKYLFRKEGQNVTLSCEQNLNHDAMYWYRQDPGQGLRLIYYSQIVNDFQKGDIAEGYSVSREKKESFPLTVTSAQKNPTAFYLCASNNRGSGTNEKLFFGSGTQLSVL.